This TCR beta chain was observed in a study of Graves' ophthalmopathy and Graves' hyperthyroidism (dated by TCRdb to between 2017 and 2018). Looking at the study overall: Peripheral blood was collected at initial diagnosis, prior to any treatment. Following sample collection, hyperthyroidism patients were given methimazole at a starting dose of 30 mg daily, and ophthalmopathy patients were given high-dose intravenous methylprednisolone. To tell Graves' ophthalmopathy apart from Graves' hyperthyroidism, and to predict which patients would progress to ophthalmopathy, the study relied on TCR beta repertoire signatures. In total, under 150 blood samples were TCR-sequenced: around 42 ophthalmopathy, some 75 hyperthyroidism and approximately 17 hyperthyroidism-to-ophthalmopathy patients. To explore V-J signatures distinguishing ophthalmopathy from hyperthyroidism, a discovery set of 100 patients (around 44 ophthalmopathy, 55 to 60 stable hyperthyroidism) was enrolled. In roughly six hyperthyroidism patients, the T-cell repertoires found in thyroid tissue were compared with those found in blood. The independent validation cohort included under 20 hyperthyroidism patients plus 17 patients who later progressed from hyperthyroidism to ophthalmopathy.

Here is what the overall study found, with its caveats: Most expanded thyroid clonotypes with a frequency above 0.001 also appeared in blood, which suggests that blood repertoires may reflect the immune response in the thyroid. In validation, the model predicted ophthalmopathy progression with over 60% sensitivity and 72% to 80% specificity; some 13 predicted patients were CT-confirmed with GO in a median of around 6.5 months. The 13-signature model separated ophthalmopathy from stable hyperthyroidism with over 85% sensitivity and just under 84% specificity in cross-validation, and 80%/75% in the test set. Sample size was not predetermined statistically, and investigators were not blinded to group allocation.

CDR1 and CDR2 are drawn from the germline V gene: ENHRY, SYGVKD. The CDR3, cysteine through phenylalanine, is 15 amino acids long. Only the CDR3 part of the read is kept: 45 bases, read in frame from the first base. The ophthalmopathy patients had moderately to severely active disease, with a Clinical Activity Score of 3 or higher, a NOSPECS grade of 4 or higher, and a disease duration of less than 3 months. Patients with other autoimmune diseases, uncontrolled infections, pregnancy or lactation were excluded from the study. Clinical symptoms, serum thyroxine, TRAb, thyroid ultrasound and orbital computed tomography were used for diagnosis. Using Ficoll-Paque density gradient centrifugation, PBMCs were isolated from about 9.2 ml of fresh peripheral blood. Total RNA was extracted with Trizol reagent and quality-checked on an Agilent 2100 Bioanalyzer. A word on this clonotype: This clone's antigen is unknown. A junction end diverges from the germline sequence, so it may reflect a read error.

For repertoire sequencing, TCR beta CDR3 regions were amplified from RNA transcripts. A first-round RT-PCR used HTBI primers with the Qiagen OneStep RT-PCR kit, followed by a second-round multiplex PCR, size selection and purification. Libraries were sequenced paired-end with 100 bp reads on an Illumina HiSeq2000. Per the original workflow: Reads were processed with SOAPnuke, discarding reads with adapters, uncalled bases, mean Phred below 15, or no exact constant-primer or identifier match. COPE v1.2.5 was used to merge the high-quality paired reads. Each unique nucleotide sequence was defined as a clonotype, and clonotypes were aligned to IMGT TRB V, D and J references with MiTCR v1.1. Analysis was restricted to V-J combinations with a frequency above 0.0001, which covered roughly 99% of repertoires. For each V-J combination, a TCR clonal expansion and chaos score was defined as the ratio of F50 clonal expansion to chaos observed in the TCRdist matrix. Features were reduced by Welch's t-statistics and random forest to approximately 13 V-J combinations, which fed a naive Bayes classifier. The Morisita-Horn index was used to measure how similar the thyroid and blood repertoires were. TCRdb took the public reads, trimmed them with fastp at Q25, ran MiXCR for clone calling and kept in-frame beta chains. Each entry is one CDR3 protein sequence, shown with its most common DNA and genes. The V and J calls come from TCRdb's annotation, not from the publication. The sample table records 660,000 or so distinct CDR3 sequences; over 40% of these occur just once. The top ten clones comprise over 2.5% of the sample.

The specimen sequenced was peripheral blood. The chain was built from TRBV10-3 and TRBJ1-1; a tentative D match to TRBD1 spans 5 bases. This receptor was taken from an adult man with Graves' ophthalmopathy. The nucleotide sequence reads as follows: TGTGCCAGCAGTTACTCGTCCGGGGGGAACACTGAAGCTTTCTTT. The encoded protein is CASSYSSGGNTEAFF.